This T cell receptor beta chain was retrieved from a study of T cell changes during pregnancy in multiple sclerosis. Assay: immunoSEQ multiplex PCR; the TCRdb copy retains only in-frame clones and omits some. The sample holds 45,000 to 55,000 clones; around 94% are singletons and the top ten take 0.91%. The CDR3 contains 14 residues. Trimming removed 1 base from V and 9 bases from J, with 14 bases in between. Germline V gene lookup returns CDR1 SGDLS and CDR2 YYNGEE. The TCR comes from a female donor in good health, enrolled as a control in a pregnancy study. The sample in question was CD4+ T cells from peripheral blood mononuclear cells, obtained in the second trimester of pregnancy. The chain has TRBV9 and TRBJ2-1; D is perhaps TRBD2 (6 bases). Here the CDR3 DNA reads TGTGCCAGCAGCGTATCCGGCACTAGCTCTGAGCAGTTCTTC. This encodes CASSVSGTSSEQFF.